A selection of T cell receptor beta chains follows, all from one sample in a study of brain T cells in children with intractable seizures. Clones were read by immunoSEQ multiplex PCR, and TCRdb kept only the in-frame ones, dropping some. The profile covers 35,000 to 50,000 clones, with around nine tenths appearing a single time and about 6% taken by the ten largest. The source was peripheral blood, collected at surgery. Source of these receptors: a girl aged 2-9 years with tuberous sclerosis and intractable seizures. Both conserved end residues are part of each CDR3. Each record gives: D gene, clone size, J gene, V gene, CDR3 protein. The D gene is left open where the match is weak. The size entry is marked missing in some rows and otherwise reads once, few, many or a size class.

>-|once|TRBJ2-1|TRBV5-6
CASSSRKSWAREFF
>TRBD1|-|TRBJ2-7|TRBV11-3
CASSSRDRLDEQYF
>-|-|TRBJ2-2|TRBV2
CATPRDIRTGELFF
>-|-|TRBJ1-4|TRBV7-3
CASNFFGPTGWSEKLFF
>TRBD2|-|TRBJ2-3|TRBV5-1
CASSYESGGAADTQYF
>-|-|TRBJ1-6|TRBV19
CASSIGFRNGQNSPLHF
>TRBD1|-|TRBJ2-7|TRBV5-4
CASSPDRAYEQYF
>TRBD1|-|TRBJ1-5|TRBV18
CASSPQTGTDQPQHF
>-|-|TRBJ1-1|TRBV7-8
CASSLASGNTEAFF
>-|-|TRBJ1-1|TRBV3-1/TRBV3-2
CASSPRQNTEAFF
>-|-|TRBJ2-3|TRBV27
CASSPSYTDTQYF
>-|-|TRBJ2-5|TRBV24-1
CATSDLRERETQYF
>-|-|TRBJ1-1|TRBV2
CASSSEQDRMNTEAFF
>-|-|TRBJ1-6|TRBV6-1
CASSEAPYNSPLHF
>TRBD1|-|TRBJ1-1|TRBV7-2
CASSPLLGGARVNTEAFF
>TRBD1|-|TRBJ1-1|TRBV2
CASSGGTGGRAEAFF
>TRBD1|once|TRBJ2-5|TRBV7-2
CASSLQTGQETQYF
>-|-|TRBJ2-7|TRBV28
CASSQTPTYEQYF
>-|once|TRBJ2-7|TRBV11-1
CASTGHSYEQYF
>TRBD2|-|TRBJ2-2|TRBV7-9
CATRGLAGDTGELFF
>TRBD1|-|TRBJ1-5|TRBV19
CASRYGTGGSRRNQPQHF
>TRBD1|-|TRBJ1-1|TRBV30
CAWSVGTGGPTEAFF
>-|-|TRBJ1-1|TRBV11-3
CASSLGGSGREAFF
>-|-|TRBJ1-4|TRBV21-1
CASSLGRGGVEGLEKLFF
>-|-|TRBJ2-3|TRBV5-4
CASSFGTGADTQYF
>-|-|TRBJ2-1|TRBV3-1/TRBV3-2
CASRQDIRGNDEQFF
>TRBD1|-|TRBJ1-3|TRBV5-1
CASSLDRGEDGNTIYF
>-|few|TRBJ1-1|TRBV6-5
CASSQTGKAFF
>-|few|TRBJ1-2|TRBV5-1
CASSQWTAGSGYTF
>TRBD1|-|TRBJ1-5|TRBV9
CASSGDRGRRLQHF
>-|-|TRBJ1-5|TRBV30
CAWSVSADQPQHF
>-|-|TRBJ2-2|TRBV12-3/TRBV12-4
CASSFLAGELFF
>-|-|TRBJ2-6|TRBV30
CAWGQSGANVLTF
>-|-|TRBJ2-3|TRBV11-2
CASSLGSRASTDTQYF
>TRBD1|-|TRBJ1-6|TRBV7-9
CASSPPTGSDSPLHF
>-|once|TRBJ2-5|TRBV6-5
CASLANYETQYF
>-|-|TRBJ2-1|TRBV5-1
CASSLGNYNEQFF
>-|-|TRBJ1-3|TRBV2
CASSEEGPSSGNTIYF
>-|-|TRBJ1-1|TRBV9
CASSTRLNTEAFF
>-|-|TRBJ1-2|TRBV29-1
CSVEDRRVTGYTF
>-|-|TRBJ1-1|TRBV6-4
CASSSGPNTEAFF
>-|-|TRBJ2-7|TRBV19
CASSIGRDYEQYF
>TRBD2|-|TRBJ2-5|TRBV2
CASSEGGLVVTQYF
>-|-|TRBJ1-6|TRBV9
CASSVEGHNSPLHF
>-|-|TRBJ2-2|TRBV12-5
CASGLSTGELFF
>-|-|TRBJ1-1|TRBV25-1
CASSDRFFGRDTEAFF
>TRBD1|-|TRBJ1-1|TRBV6-5
CASSNSRGRITEAFF
>TRBD2|-|TRBJ2-5|TRBV14
CASSQSGAGRREIQYF
>-|-|TRBJ2-1|TRBV7-3
CASSLSGDAYNEQFF
>-|-|TRBJ2-1|TRBV6-5
CASSRRGRFDEQFF
>-|once|TRBJ2-3|TRBV7-2
CASSLGRTAARDTQYF
>-|once|TRBJ2-6|TRBV6-5
CASKYSSGANVLTF